This TCR beta chain comes out of a study of tumour-infiltrating T cells in Burkitt lymphoma. As for the study in general: Overall and progression-free survival were predicted by productive clonality.

Trimming at V came to 5 bases and at J to 3 bases, leaving 8 bases not matched to a gene. The CDR3 sequence is 15 residues long. The germline gives CDR1 MRHNA, CDR2 SNTAGT. Here immunoSEQ multiplex PCR was the method, and the copy in TCRdb shows in-frame clones only, minus some. The data show some 17,000 clones, roughly 79% seen once. The rearrangement uses TRBV6-4 and TRBJ2-7, with TRBD2 matching 9 bases. The TCR was taken from a human donor with diffuse large B-cell lymphoma. The specimen sequenced was tumor tissue. The CDR3 reads CASSQTGTSSYEQYF. The CDR3 nucleotides are TGTGCCAGCAGTCAAACCGGGACTAGCAGCTACGAGCAGTACTTC.